This T cell receptor beta chain appears in the sequencing data of a study of blood T cell repertoires in COVID-19. Study context: There were acute and convalescent COVID-19 samples, and they came from the United States, Italy and Spain. T cells, B-cell-depleted T cells, or PBMCs supplied cDNA or gDNA.

In the authors' workflow: Amplification with reference gene primers provided the estimates of nucleated cell counts. The assay was immunoSEQ multiplex PCR, and TCRdb's table has in-frame clones only and misses some. D and trimming were read from the DNA, whereas the V and J calls and clone size are those reported in that table. The sample contains 85,000 to 90,000 clones, 80% to 90% of which appear only once. CDR1 is WNHNN and CDR2 is SYGVQD in the germline V gene (reference sequence). With V trimmed by 2 bases and J by 2 bases, 5 bases remained unmatched. The CDR3 is 15 residues long. The receptor comes from a man of 80 years or more with active or convalescent COVID-19. V is TRBV10-1 and J is TRBJ2-7, with 8 bases that match TRBD2. Specimen: peripheral blood. The chain's CDR3 is CASSETSGHTYEQYF. Here the CDR3 DNA reads TGCGCCAGCAGTGAGACTAGCGGCCATACCTACGAGCAGTACTTC.